This TCR beta chain originates from a study of blood T cell repertoires in COVID-19. The V and J ends lost 0 bases and 2 bases respectively, with 8 bases between them. The CDR3 runs 14 residues. The table came from immunoSEQ multiplex PCR; TCRdb's copy has only in-frame clones and leaves some out. The sample shows under 200,000 clones, approximately 83% of them seen only once. V is TRBV5-3 and J is TRBJ1-2; tentative D call: TRBD1 (5 bases). TRBV5-3 counts as an open reading frame of uncertain function. Sequenced: PBMCs or T cells enriched from blood (not recorded which). This TCR came from a woman aged 55 to 70 who had recovered from COVID-19. The CDR3 region has the DNA TGTGCCAGAAGCTTGGCAGGGAACAACTATGGCTACACCTTC. Translation: CARSLAGNNYGYTF.